The sample holds a few counts of the clone carrying this T cell receptor beta chain. Its matching antigen is unknown. Germline assignment: CDR1 SNHLY and CDR2 FYNNEI. Deletions cut 2 bases from V and 6 bases from J, with 13 bases between. The CDR3 consists of 14 residues. The data stem from a study of T cell responses to AZD1222 COVID-19 vaccine. Study results and limitations: The sample set comprised mostly white British donors with more females, and clonal diversity was possibly underestimated. Spike-wide coverage was observed for vaccine-associated CD4 TCRs, with dominant responses at 160-218 and 743-854. Repertoires in all cases were sampled only once the peak T cell response had passed.

Clones were sequenced by immunoSEQ multiplex PCR, and TCRdb holds only the in-frame ones, with some missing. Of 100,000 to 120,000 clones listed, around 76% are singletons. The source is an adult in good health. V usage is TRBV2 and J usage is TRBJ1-1; D is unclear. The material sequenced was peripheral blood, taken on day 0 of AZD1222 vaccination. The CDR3 sequence is CASSEFRSIAEAFF. CDR3 nucleotide sequence: TGTGCCAGCAGTGAATTCCGGTCGATCGCTGAAGCTTTCTTT.